A selection of T cell receptor beta chains follows, all from one sample in a study of brain T cells in children with intractable seizures. The repertoire was sequenced with immunoSEQ multiplex PCR; TCRdb's copy has only in-frame clones and lacks some. The table lists 88,000 or so clones, roughly 89% of them singletons. The sample consisted of peripheral blood, taken at surgery. These receptors all come from a girl between 2 and 10 years old with Rasmussen encephalitis and intractable seizures. Each CDR3 is given with its conserved first and last residue. A D gene is named only where the DNA matches it firmly. Clone size is stated in some rows and not others, as once, few, many or a class when expanded.

TRBV27	TRBJ1-1	NA	NA	CASSLAGRRTEAFF	TGTGCCAGCAGTTTAGCGGGGAGGAGGACTGAAGCTTTCTTT
TRBV9	TRBJ2-7	TRBD2	NA	CASSALADYEQYF	TGTGCCAGCAGCGCTCTAGCGGATTACGAGCAGTACTTC
TRBV6-5	TRBJ2-3	TRBD2	NA	CASSYLAGGQDTQYF	TGTGCCAGCAGTTATCTAGCGGGGGGGCAAGATACGCAGTATTTT
TRBV6-5	TRBJ2-2	TRBD1	NA	CASSYLDRDGTGELFF	TGTGCCAGCAGTTACTTGGACAGGGATGGCACCGGGGAGCTGTTTTTT
TRBV14	TRBJ2-3	NA	NA	CASSHSGPRRGEATQYF	TGTGCCAGCAGCCACTCGGGGCCACGAAGGGGAGAGGCTACGCAGTATTTT
TRBV28	TRBJ2-3	NA	NA	CASRKPLTDTQYF	TGTGCCAGCAGGAAGCCGCTCACAGATACGCAGTATTTT
TRBV19	TRBJ1-4	NA	NA	CASSMDLGRANEKLFF	TGTGCCAGTAGTATGGATCTTGGCAGAGCGAATGAAAAACTGTTTTTT
TRBV5-4	TRBJ2-3	TRBD2	NA	CASSHRLAGALTDTQYF	TGTGCCAGCAGCCATCGACTAGCGGGGGCACTCACAGATACGCAGTATTTT
TRBV6-6	TRBJ1-5	TRBD1	NA	CASSRGQGIGQPQHF	TGTGCCAGCAGCCGGGGACAGGGAATTGGTCAGCCCCAGCATTTT
TRBV3-1/TRBV3-2	TRBJ1-1	NA	NA	CASSLTVANTEAFF	TGTGCCAGCAGCCTGACAGTTGCGAACACTGAAGCTTTCTTT
TRBV27	TRBJ1-2	TRBD1	NA	CASRRQGNYGYTF	TGTGCCAGCAGGAGACAGGGTAACTATGGCTACACCTTC
TRBV5-4	TRBJ2-1	NA	NA	CASSFSRPAEQFF	TGTGCCAGCAGCTTTTCGCGACCGGCGGAGCAGTTCTTC
TRBV18	TRBJ2-2	NA	NA	CASSPRGDGELFF	TGTGCCAGCTCACCACGAGGGGACGGGGAGCTGTTTTTT
TRBV19	TRBJ2-5	TRBD1	NA	CASSLTGRETQYF	TGTGCCAGTAGCTTGACAGGGCGAGAGACCCAGTACTTC
TRBV3-1/TRBV3-2	TRBJ2-7	TRBD2	NA	CASSQAGDGVEQYF	TGTGCCAGCAGCCAGGCGGGAGATGGAGTCGAGCAGTACTTC
TRBV7-2	TRBJ1-6	TRBD1	NA	CASSPRGTNSPLHF	TGTGCCAGCAGCCCCAGGGGGACTAATTCACCCCTCCACTTT
TRBV2	TRBJ2-7	TRBD2	NA	CASSVSGNSPSYEQYF	TGTGCCAGCAGCGTAAGCGGGAACTCCCCTTCCTACGAGCAGTACTTC
TRBV5-4	TRBJ2-2	NA	NA	CASSWVRGKPGELFF	TGTGCCAGCAGCTGGGTGAGGGGAAAACCCGGGGAGCTGTTTTTT
TRBV7-3	TRBJ2-1	TRBD2	NA	CASRPSTSASEQFF	TGTGCCAGCAGACCCTCTACTAGCGCAAGTGAGCAGTTCTTC
TRBV12-3/TRBV12-4	TRBJ2-1	NA	NA	CASSPGANEQFF	TGTGCCAGCAGTCCAGGGGCAAATGAGCAGTTCTTC
TRBV19	TRBJ2-6	NA	once	CASSIDRAGWANVLTF	TGTGCCAGTAGTATAGATCGGGCAGGGTGGGCCAACGTCCTGACTTTC
TRBV25-1	TRBJ1-1	NA	NA	CASSLFTEAFF	TGTGCCAGCAGTCTGTTCACTGAAGCTTTCTTT
TRBV4-1	TRBJ1-3	NA	NA	CASSQGEHTSGNTIYF	TGCGCCAGCAGCCAAGGTGAACACACCTCTGGAAACACCATATATTTT
TRBV27	TRBJ2-3	NA	NA	CASSQVKGRINTDTQYF	TGTGCCAGCAGCCAAGTTAAGGGCAGAATTAACACAGATACGCAGTATTTT
TRBV6-1	TRBJ1-4	NA	NA	CASSAWGQGATNEKLFF	TGTGCCAGCAGTGCCTGGGGGCAAGGAGCAACTAATGAAAAACTGTTTTTT
TRBV7-3	TRBJ1-6	NA	NA	CASSSLAGSPLHF	TGTGCCAGCAGCTCACTAGCAGGTTCACCCCTCCACTTT
TRBV27	TRBJ2-7	TRBD2	once	CASSLTSGFYEQYF	TGTGCCAGCAGTCTGACTAGCGGCTTCTACGAGCAGTACTTC
TRBV18	TRBJ1-1	NA	NA	CASSPKRNTEAFF	TGTGCCAGCTCACCAAAGCGGAACACTGAAGCTTTCTTT
TRBV11-2	TRBJ2-3	NA	NA	CASSLIRQRPSTDTQYF	TGTGCCAGCAGCTTAATAAGACAGCGTCCTAGCACAGATACGCAGTATTTT
TRBV7-2	TRBJ1-2	NA	NA	CASSLHYGYTF	TGTGCCAGCAGCCTCCACTATGGCTACACCTTC
TRBV20-1	TRBJ1-5	NA	NA	CSASEYQAQGKPQHF	TGCAGTGCTAGTGAATACCAAGCCCAGGGGAAGCCCCAGCATTTT
TRBV18	TRBJ1-2	TRBD1	NA	CASSQQGGVDGYTF	TGTGCCAGCTCCCAACAGGGGGGCGTTGATGGCTACACCTTC